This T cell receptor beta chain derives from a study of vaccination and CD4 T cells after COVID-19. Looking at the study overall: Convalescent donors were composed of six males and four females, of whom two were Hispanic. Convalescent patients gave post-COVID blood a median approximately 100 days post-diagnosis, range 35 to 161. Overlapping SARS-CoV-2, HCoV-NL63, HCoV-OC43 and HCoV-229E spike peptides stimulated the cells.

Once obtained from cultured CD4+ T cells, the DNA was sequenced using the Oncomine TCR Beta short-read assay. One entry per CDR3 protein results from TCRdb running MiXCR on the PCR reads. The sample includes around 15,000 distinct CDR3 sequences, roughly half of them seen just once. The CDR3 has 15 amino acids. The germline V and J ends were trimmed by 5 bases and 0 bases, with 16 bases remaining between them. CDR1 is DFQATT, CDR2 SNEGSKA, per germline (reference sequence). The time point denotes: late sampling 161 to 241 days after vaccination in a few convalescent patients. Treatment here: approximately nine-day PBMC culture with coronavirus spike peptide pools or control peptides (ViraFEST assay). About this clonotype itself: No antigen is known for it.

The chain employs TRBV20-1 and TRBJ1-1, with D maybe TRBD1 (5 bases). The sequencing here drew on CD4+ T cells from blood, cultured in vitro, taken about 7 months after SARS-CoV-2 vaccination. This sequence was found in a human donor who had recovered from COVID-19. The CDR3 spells CSAVTDVPMNTEAFF. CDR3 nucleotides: TGCAGTGCTGTGACAGATGTCCCTATGAACACTGAAGCTTTCTTT.